These 27 T cell receptor beta chains originate from one sample sequenced in a study of blood T cell repertoires in COVID-19. Here immunoSEQ multiplex PCR was the method, and the copy in TCRdb shows in-frame clones only, minus some. The sample records 190,000 or so clones, 81% being singletons. Sequencing input: PBMCs or T cells enriched from blood (not recorded which). The receptor set was obtained from a man in his forties or fifties who had recovered from COVID-19.

The V gene is TRBV3-1 (or the pseudogene TRBV3-2), the J gene TRBJ2-2; a possible D gene is TRBD2 (5 bases). V lost 1 base to trimming and J lost 5 bases, with 11 bases between them. Germline V gives CDR1 LGHDT, CDR2 YNNKEL (reference sequence). CDR3 length: 15 residues. CDR3 sequence reads: CASSQVGIGTGELFF. CDR3 coding DNA: TGTGCCAGCAGCCAAGTCGGGATTGGTACCGGGGAGCTGTTTTTT.

The rearrangement joins TRBV7-9 to TRBJ1-5, with 7 bases identical to TRBD1. V lost 5 bases to trimming and J lost 7 bases; unmatched junction nucleotides: 8. The CDR3 runs 14 residues. Germline V lookup: CDR1 SEHNR, CDR2 FQNEAQ (reference sequence). The DNA of the CDR3 is TGTGCCAGCAGCCAGACAGGGTCGCGCCAGCCCCAGCATTTT. Translating it yields CASSQTGSRQPQHF.

This chain links TRBV19 with TRBJ1-5; TRBD1 agrees at 7 bases. J lost 7 bases, V lost 10 bases, and 13 bases had no gene match. The CDR3 loop spans 14 amino acids. CDR1 and CDR2 from the germline V gene are LNHDA and SQIVND (reference sequence). CDR3 sequence: CATGIGTVGQPQHF. CDR3 nucleotide sequence: TGTGCCACCGGTATCGGGACAGTAGGCCAGCCCCAGCATTTT.

The chain recombines TRBV5-1 with TRBJ1-6, with D possibly being TRBD1 (5 bases). The V end was cut by 2 bases, the J end by 6 bases, with 9 bases between. Per germline, CDR1 SGHRS and CDR2 YFSETQ. CDR3 length equals 14 residues. The chain's CDR3 is CASSLSRANSPLHF. The CDR3 DNA follows: TGCGCCAGCAGCTTATCCAGGGCTAATTCACCCCTCCACTTT.

The rearrangement joins TRBV7-6 to TRBJ2-1; D remains unclear. V shed 0 bases and J shed 5 bases, with 11 bases lying between them. Germline CDR1 SGHVS, CDR2 FNYEAQ. The CDR3 totals 15 residues. The CDR3 sequence is CASSLAHGLDNEQFF. The DNA for the CDR3 is TGTGCCAGCAGCTTAGCACACGGGTTGGACAATGAGCAGTTCTTC.

This clone was found once. The chain carries TRBV7-3 and TRBJ2-1, with 9 bases that match TRBD2. CDR3 length equals 15 residues. Germline CDR1 is SGHTA and CDR2 is FQGTGA. After removal of 1 base from V and 2 bases from J, the junction contained 0 bases not matched to a gene. CDR3: CASSLSGRAYNEQFF. The CDR3 nucleotides read TGTGCCAGCAGCTTAAGCGGGAGGGCCTACAATGAGCAGTTCTTC.

The chain combines TRBV3-1 (or the pseudogene TRBV3-2) with TRBJ2-1; 10 nucleotides align to TRBD2. CDR1 is LGHDT, CDR2 YNNKEL, per germline (reference sequence). CDR3 length: 17 amino acids. V gave up 4 bases and J gave up 8 bases; unmatched junction bases: 14. This CDR3 reads CASSPDLAGVNIHEQFF. The CDR3 nucleotides read TGTGCCAGCAGCCCCGATCTAGCGGGGGTCAATATCCATGAGCAGTTCTTC.

J is TRBJ1-1 and V is TRBV6-5, with D unresolved. The CDR3 runs to 11 residues. V was pared by 2 bases and J by 8 bases, with 6 bases between. Germline lookup yields CDR1 MNHEY and CDR2 SVGAGI. CDR3: CASSYRSEAFF. The CDR3, as DNA: TGTGCCAGCAGTTACCGTAGCGAAGCTTTCTTT.

The chain has TRBV7-9 and TRBJ1-2; D may be TRBD1 (6 bases). The V gene's germline CDR1 is SEHNR and CDR2 FQNEAQ (reference sequence). V was shortened by 7 bases and J by 1 base, with 13 bases between the two germline ends. The CDR3 spans 14 residues. CDR3 loop: CASNREGSNYGYTF. The DNA of the CDR3 is TGTGCCAGCAACAGGGAGGGTAGTAACTATGGCTACACCTTC.

This clone was observed once. The chain couples TRBV11-2 to TRBJ2-7; the D is unclear. The CDR3 runs to 11 residues. CDR1 and CDR2 from the germline V gene are SGHAT and FQNNGV. With 1 base removed from V and 5 bases from J, the gap between germline ends came to 3 bases. The CDR3 DNA follows: TGTGCCAGCAGCTTAGCCGACGAGCAGTACTTC. It encodes CASSLADEQYF.

The table lists this clone with a few counts. The J gene is TRBJ2-2, the V gene TRBV9; 8 bases agree with TRBD2. The germline V gene encodes CDR1 SGDLS and CDR2 YYNGEE. V lost 4 bases, J lost 0 bases, and 14 bases stayed unmatched. CDR3 length: 19 residues. This CDR3 is CASSSTRGRTLTNTGELFF. CDR3 sequence (DNA): TGTGCCAGCAGCTCCACCCGCGGGAGGACCTTAACGAACACCGGGGAGCTGTTTTTT.

The J gene is TRBJ1-5, the V gene TRBV19; no definite D call. The germline V gene has CDR1 LNHDA and CDR2 SQIVND (reference sequence). There are 15 residues in the CDR3. V lost 0 bases, J lost 6 bases, and 12 bases lay in between. CDR3 nucleotides: TGTGCCAGTAGTATAGATCTCCGGGAAAGTCAGCCCCAGCATTTT. As protein: CASSIDLRESQPQHF. Drawing the rest from reference TRBV19 and TRBJ1-5, the complete variable domain is DGGITQSPKYLFRKEGQNVTLSCEQNLNHDAMYWYRQDPGQGLRLIYYSQIVNDFQKGDIAEGYSVSREKKESFPLTVTSAQKNPTAFYLCASSIDLRESQPQHFGDGTRLSIL.

The chain uses TRBV18 and TRBJ1-5; 12 nucleotides line up with TRBD1. Trimming cost V 6 bases and J 7 bases; bases outside gene matches: 13. CDR1 and CDR2 from the germline V gene are KGHSH and LQKENI. The CDR3 is made up of 17 amino acids. DNA for the CDR3: TGTGCCAGCTCCAACAGCAGGGGACAGGGGGCCGGGCAGCCCCAGCATTTT. Its translation: CASSNSRGQGAGQPQHF.

To note about this clone: Lacking the conserved final phenylalanine or tryptophan, this CDR3 likely reflects a read error. V usage is TRBV4-2 and J usage is TRBJ1-2; TRBD1 is a possible D gene (5 bases). Germline CDR1 LGHNA, CDR2 YNFKEQ. V dropped 5 bases and J dropped 3 bases, with 13 bases sitting between them. This CDR3 has 14 residues. The CDR3 loop reads CASSSEGAYYGYTL. The CDR3 nucleotides read TGTGCCAGCAGCTCCGAAGGGGCCTACTATGGCTACACCCTC.

J is TRBJ1-3 and V is TRBV5-6; D gene ambiguous. V was trimmed by 3 bases and J by 7 bases, leaving 8 bases between them. Germline V lookup: CDR1 SGHDT, CDR2 YYEEEE. The CDR3 consists of 12 residues. This chain's CDR3 is CASSSLSNTIYF. In nucleotides, the CDR3 is TGTGCCAGCAGCTCGCTGAGCAACACCATATATTTT. The full variable domain, completed using reference TRBV5-6 and TRBJ1-3, is DAGVTQSPTHLIKTRGQQVTLRCSPKSGHDTVSWYQQALGQGPQFIFQYYEEEERQRGNFPDRFSGHQFPNYSSELNVNALLLGDSALYLCASSSLSNTIYFGEGSWLTVV.

With regard to this clone: Other nucleotide sequences from this sample produce the same CDR3. V usage is TRBV27 and J usage is TRBJ1-3; D remains unclear. Trimming took 5 bases from V and 1 from J, leaving 6 bases between them. This CDR3 comprises 13 residues. CDR1 is MNHEY and CDR2 is SMNVEV in the germline V gene (reference sequence). CDR3 sequence reads: CASSPGSGNTIYF. The CDR3 coding sequence is TGTGCCAGCAGTCCGGGTTCTGGAAACACCATATATTTT.

This clone was seen once. The chain has TRBV30 and TRBJ1-1; 10 bases agree with TRBD1. Germline CDR1 GTSNPN, CDR2 SVGIG (reference sequence). V dropped 8 bases and J dropped 5; count of bases not matched to a gene: 8. The CDR3 runs to 13 residues. The CDR3 DNA sequence: TGTGCCAGCCGGGACAGGGGAAGAACTGAAGCTTTCTTT. The encoded protein is CASRDRGRTEAFF.

This clone showed up just a few times. The rearrangement uses TRBV4-1 and TRBJ2-7; the match to TRBD2 covers 12 bases. Per the germline V gene, CDR1 is MGHRA and CDR2 is YSYEKL. With 3 bases clipped from V and 6 bases from J, the junction kept 12 bases outside the gene matches. The CDR3 has 17 amino acids. The chain's CDR3 is CASSQRLAGVGIGEQYF. As DNA, the CDR3 is TGCGCCAGCAGCCAGAGACTAGCGGGAGTAGGGATAGGCGAGCAGTACTTC.

The chain carries TRBV6-5 and TRBJ2-7; TRBD1 matches 9 bases. The CDR3 length is 16 residues. CDR1 and CDR2 from the germline V gene are MNHEY and SVGAGI. The V and J ends lost 0 bases and 3 bases, in that order; junction bases with no gene match: 6. In nucleotides, the CDR3 is TGTGCCAGCAGTTACTCGTCGAACAGGGGGCACTACGAGCAGTACTTC. It yields the protein CASSYSSNRGHYEQYF.

This sequence joins TRBV19 and TRBJ1-2, with D tentatively TRBD1 (6 bases). In germline, CDR1 is LNHDA, CDR2 SQIVND (reference sequence). V lost 3 bases and J 7 bases, leaving 18 bases between the germline ends. The CDR3 is made up of 15 amino acids. CDR3 sequence (DNA): TGTGCCAGTAGTATCGGACAGTTGGAAGCCGGTGGCTACACCTTC. The encoded protein is CASSIGQLEAGGYTF.

The chain employs TRBV11-2 and TRBJ2-1; 7 nucleotides match TRBD2. In germline, CDR1 is SGHAT, CDR2 FQNNGV. CDR3 length equals 16 residues. Losses at the gene ends were 1 base for V and 7 bases for J; bases not matched to a gene: 10. The CDR3: CASSLVGAGEFNEQFF. In nucleotides, the CDR3 is TGTGCCAGCAGCTTAGTTGGGGCGGGAGAGTTTAATGAGCAGTTCTTC.

This clone was seen repeatedly, ten times or more. This chain connects TRBV6-6 to TRBJ2-6, with TRBD2 matching 7 bases. J was trimmed by 0 bases and V by 5 bases; bases with no gene match: 10. The CDR3 is made up of 18 amino acids. Germline loops: CDR1 MNHNY, CDR2 SVGAGI (reference sequence). This CDR3 is CASSPRGGASSGANVLTF. CDR3 bases: TGTGCCAGCAGTCCCCGGGGAGGGGCCAGCTCTGGGGCCAACGTCCTGACTTTC.

The chain uses TRBV4-1 and TRBJ1-2; 7 nucleotides line up with TRBD1. The junction had 7 bases not matched to a gene; V was cut back by 3 bases and J by 0 bases. CDR1 MGHRA and CDR2 YSYEKL come from the germline V gene. CDR3 length: 16 amino acids. In nucleotides, the CDR3 is TGCGCCAGCAGCCACTTCCGGGACAGAGCTAACTATGGCTACACCTTC. Encoded protein: CASSHFRDRANYGYTF.

V gene TRBV2 combines with J gene TRBJ2-1, with 11 bases identical to TRBD1. The CDR3 has 15 amino acids. The germline V gene encodes CDR1 SNHLY and CDR2 FYNNEI. The trim removed 3 bases at V and 6 bases at J, leaving 4 bases unmatched. CDR3 bases: TGTGCCAGCAGTGAGGGGACAGGGGGAACCAATGAGCAGTTCTTC. Protein: CASSEGTGGTNEQFF. Full variable domain (missing parts from reference TRBV2 and TRBJ2-1): EPEVTQTPSHQVTQMGQEVILRCVPISNHLYFYWYRQILGQKVEFLVSFYNNEISEKSEIFDDQFSVERPDGSNFTLKIRSTKLEDSAMYFCASSEGTGGTNEQFFGPGTRLTVL.

This clone has a handful of counts. This chain links TRBV25-1 with TRBJ2-2; 7 bases line up with TRBD1. The CDR3 extends over 14 amino acids. The V gene's germline CDR1 is MGHDK and CDR2 SYGVNS. The ends lost 4 bases at V and 5 bases at J; junction bases unmatched: 4. CDR3: CASSARTGTGELFF. The CDR3 DNA reads as TGTGCCAGCAGTGCCCGGACAGGAACCGGGGAGCTGTTTTTT.

The chain uses TRBV10-1 and TRBJ2-5, with TRBD2 as a possible D gene (5 bases). The V end lost 2 bases, the J end lost 4 bases, and 8 bases lay between the germline ends. The CDR3 runs 13 residues. Germline V gene data show CDR1 as WNHNN and CDR2 as SYGVQD (reference sequence). CDR3 amino acids: CASSERAGETQYF. CDR3 DNA sequence: TGCGCCAGCAGTGAGAGGGCGGGAGAGACCCAGTACTTC.

J is TRBJ1-2 and V is TRBV2, with 9 bases identical to TRBD1. The CDR3 is made up of 13 amino acids. Per germline, CDR1 SNHLY and CDR2 FYNNEI. V was pared by 8 bases and J by 1 base, with 2 bases of the junction left unmatched. CDR3 protein: CASDRGFNYGYTF. In nucleotides, the CDR3 is TGTGCCAGCGACAGGGGGTTTAACTATGGCTACACCTTC.